This passage covers 22 T cell receptor beta chains from one sample sequenced in a study of beta chain features in type 1 diabetes. These receptors have no identified antigens. Overall study findings and caveats: For Type 1 diabetes patients, all four CD4+ subsets carried TCRB CDR3s that were moderately but significantly shorter.

Every isolated RNA sample was fully reverse transcribed, so sequencing captured expressed TCRB transcripts. Clones were sequenced by immunoSEQ multiplex PCR, and TCRdb holds only the in-frame ones, with some missing. The repertoire includes over 600,000 clones, roughly 12% of them detected once, and over 0.1% sits in the top ten. The sequenced sample consisted of naive CD4+ T cells from blood. All receptors come from a man in his thirties or forties with type 1 diabetes.

The chain carries TRBV4-3 and TRBJ1-1; D is ambiguous. This CDR3 comprises 15 residues. V gave up 0 bases and J gave up 2 bases, with 10 bases separating them. CDR1 is LGHNA and CDR2 is YSLEER in the germline V gene. The DNA for the CDR3 is TGCGCCAGCAGCCAAGATGTACGGATAAACACTGAAGCTTTCTTT. Amino acids: CASSQDVRINTEAFF.

This clone was picked up a small number of times. The gene calls are TRBV7-2 and TRBJ1-2, with TRBD1 matching 8 bases. V shed 5 bases, J shed 5 bases, and the junction held 7 bases outside the gene matches. This CDR3 region has 14 residues. CDR1 is SGHTA and CDR2 is FQGNSA in the germline V gene. The CDR3 DNA reads TGTGCCAGCAGCGAAGGGACAGGAGAGTATGGCTACACCTTC. Its translation: CASSEGTGEYGYTF.

This clone was seen more than once but under ten times. The rearrangement links TRBV10-3 to TRBJ2-6, with D perhaps TRBD1 (6 bases). Germline V gene sequence: CDR1 ENHRY, CDR2 SYGVKD. The V end lost 10 bases, the J end lost 0 bases, and 13 bases lay between the germline ends. The CDR3 is 15 residues long. The CDR3 reads CASRGWGSGANVLTF. As DNA, the CDR3 is TGTGCCAGCAGGGGATGGGGCTCTGGGGCCAACGTCCTGACTTTC.

DNA for the CDR3: TGTGCCAGTAGTCTTCGACAGTCCCGTTTTCGGAACCAGCCCCAGCATTTT. This gives the protein CASSLRQSRFRNQPQHF. This chain uses TRBV19 with TRBJ1-5; D might be TRBD1 (5 bases). Germline V gene sequence: CDR1 LNHDA, CDR2 SQIVND (reference sequence). This CDR3 has 17 residues. The ends were cut back, 5 bases at V and 7 bases at J, with 24 bases in the middle.

This clone was picked up a small number of times. This chain connects TRBV28 to TRBJ1-4; TRBD1 matches 9 bases. Per germline, CDR1 MDHEN and CDR2 SYDVKM. V trimming: 8 bases; J trimming: 4 bases; junction bases outside the gene matches: 8. The CDR3 runs 15 residues. The CDR3 reads CASATGGSGNEKLFF. Written as DNA, the CDR3 is TGTGCCAGCGCTACAGGGGGCTCGGGTAATGAAAAACTGTTTTTT.

The chain carries TRBV6-5 and TRBJ2-6; 7 bases line up with TRBD1. Trimming took 4 bases from V and 4 from J; bases not matched to a gene: 4. This CDR3 has 15 amino acids. The V gene's germline CDR1 is MNHEY and CDR2 SVGAGI. CDR3 protein: CASSLTGSGANVLTF. The CDR3 nucleotides read TGTGCCAGCAGTTTGACAGGGTCAGGGGCCAACGTCCTGACTTTC.

This clone was seen a handful of times. The chain recombines TRBV18 with TRBJ2-1, with 10 bases matching TRBD2. Germline CDR1 KGHSH, CDR2 LQKENI. This CDR3 comprises 15 residues. J was trimmed by 4 bases and V by 4 bases; bases with no gene match: 4. The CDR3 nucleotides are TGTGCCAGCTCACAGGGACTAGCGAGGTACAATGAGCAGTTCTTC. Protein: CASSQGLARYNEQFF.

About this clone itself: The sample contains more than one DNA sequence encoding this CDR3. The rearrangement uses TRBV2 and TRBJ2-2; 10 bases are shared with TRBD1. Germline-derived CDR1 and CDR2 are SNHLY and FYNNEI. The trim removed 6 bases at V and 2 bases at J, leaving 3 bases unmatched. This CDR3 is built from 15 residues. The CDR3 spells CASRRTGGNTGELFF. The DNA of the CDR3 is TGTGCCAGCAGACGGACAGGGGGAAACACCGGGGAGCTGTTTTTT.

This clone was counted a few times. The genes are TRBV12-5 and TRBJ1-5, with D uncertain. Trimming removed 3 bases at V and 5 bases at J, with 8 bases between. The V gene's germline CDR1 is LGHNT and CDR2 FRNRAP. The CDR3 contains 13 residues. In DNA form, the CDR3 reads TGTGCTAGTGGTTTCGGAGGGTATCAGCCCCAGCATTTT. It is translated as CASGFGGYQPQHF.

The gene calls are TRBV15 and TRBJ1-5; possible D gene TRBD1, 5 bases. The germline V and J ends were trimmed by 3 bases and 5 bases, with 26 bases remaining between them. The length of the CDR3 is 19 residues. CDR1 and CDR2 from the germline V gene are LNHNV and YYDKDF (reference sequence). CDR3 in DNA: TGTGCCACCAGCAGCGCCGGTTGGCAGGGCATCTTAGGAGATCAGCCCCAGCATTTT. It encodes CATSSAGWQGILGDQPQHF. Filled out from reference TRBV15 and TRBJ1-5, the complete variable domain reads DAMVIQNPRYQVTQFGKPVTLSCSQTLNHNVMYWYQQKSSQAPKLLFHYYDKDFNNEADTPDNFQSRRPNTSFCFLDIRSPGLGDTAMYLCATSSAGWQGILGDQPQHFGDGTRLSIL.

The rearrangement joins TRBV7-2 to TRBJ2-4; a possible D gene is TRBD1 (5 bases). This CDR3 region has 16 residues. Germline V gene sequence: CDR1 SGHTA, CDR2 FQGNSA. Deletions cut 0 bases from V and 1 base from J, with 10 bases between. DNA for the CDR3: TGTGCCAGCAGCTTAGCCCAGACAGTGGCCAAAAACATTCAGTACTTC. Its translation is CASSLAQTVAKNIQYF.

This clone was seen more than once but under ten times. This sequence joins TRBV7-9 and TRBJ1-1, with TRBD1 matching over 7 bases. V trimming: 1 base; J trimming: 5 bases; junction bases outside the gene matches: 4. The CDR3 runs to 14 residues. From germline, CDR1 is SEHNR and CDR2 FQNEAQ (reference sequence). CDR3 sequence: CASSLEDRATEAFF. CDR3 nucleotides: TGTGCCAGCAGCTTAGAAGACAGGGCGACTGAAGCTTTCTTT.

This clone was recorded a few times. The chain uses TRBV5-1 and TRBJ2-2, with no clear D. V was shortened by 0 bases and J by 0 bases, with 9 bases between the two germline ends. Germline V CDR1 and CDR2: SGHRS, YFSETQ. This CDR3 spans 16 amino acids. This chain's CDR3 is CASSLVTESNTGELFF. The CDR3 coding sequence is TGCGCCAGCAGCTTGGTTACAGAATCGAACACCGGGGAGCTGTTTTTT.

This rearrangement joins TRBV4-3 to TRBJ2-5; TRBD2 matches 8 bases. From germline, CDR1 is LGHNA and CDR2 YSLEER. Trimming at V came to 0 bases and at J to 5 bases, leaving 8 bases not matched to a gene. This CDR3 spans 16 amino acids. As DNA, the CDR3 is TGCGCCAGCAGCCAAGATTACCGGGGGGGCCGCGAGACCCAGTACTTC. Protein: CASSQDYRGGRETQYF.

V is TRBV18 and J is TRBJ1-1; unclear D gene. Trimming removed 3 bases from V and 0 bases from J, with 8 bases in between. The CDR3 extends over 14 amino acids. Germline CDR1 is KGHSH and CDR2 is LQKENI. CDR3 DNA sequence: TGTGCCAGCTCACCTTGGGAGGTGAACACTGAAGCTTTCTTT. Translating it yields CASSPWEVNTEAFF.

The rearrangement joins TRBV5-4 to TRBJ2-5; either TRBD1 or TRBD2 may fit D (5 bases each). The CDR3 runs to 13 residues. CDR1 is SGHNT and CDR2 is YYREEE in the germline V gene (reference sequence). The V end was cut by 9 bases, the J end by 1 base, with 13 bases between. This CDR3 reads CAIGADFQETQYF. CDR3 sequence (DNA): TGTGCCATCGGGGCAGACTTCCAAGAGACCCAGTACTTC.

The genes are TRBV7-8 and TRBJ1-6, with D tentatively TRBD1 (5 bases). The V gene lost 5 bases and the J gene lost 9 bases, with 11 bases spanning the gap. Germline assignment: CDR1 SGHVS and CDR2 FQNEAQ. The CDR3 covers 13 residues. The CDR3 region is CASSTLTVSPLHF. Written as DNA, the CDR3 is TGTGCCAGCAGCACCCTGACAGTTTCACCCCTCCACTTT.

This clone was detected a few times. V is TRBV5-1 and J is TRBJ2-7, with TRBD1 matching 9 bases. This CDR3 is 14 amino acids long. From germline, CDR1 is SGHRS and CDR2 YFSETQ. The V gene end was trimmed by 5 bases and the J gene end by 2 bases; junction bases not matched to a gene: 5. Written as DNA, the CDR3 is TGCGCCAGCAGACCCGGGACAGGGCCCTACGAGCAGTACTTC. Protein product: CASRPGTGPYEQYF. Drawing the rest from reference TRBV5-1 and TRBJ2-7, the complete variable domain is KAGVTQTPRYLIKTRGQQVTLSCSPISGHRSVSWYQQTPGQGLQFLFEYFSETQRNKGNFPGRFSGRQFSNSRSEMNVSTLELGDSALYLCASRPGTGPYEQYFGPGTRLTVT.

J is TRBJ1-1 and V is TRBV2; D ambiguous. Per the germline V gene, CDR1 is SNHLY and CDR2 is FYNNEI. The CDR3 has 12 amino acids. V lost 5 bases and J 5 bases, leaving 9 bases between the germline ends. CDR3 sequence (DNA): TGTGCCAGCAGTCTCAAGGGTACTGAAGCTTTCTTT. It translates to CASSLKGTEAFF.

J is TRBJ1-3 and V is TRBV27, with 8 nucleotides matching TRBD1. J was trimmed by 2 bases and V by 6 bases; bases with no gene match: 6. Germline values: CDR1 MNHEY, CDR2 SMNVEV (reference sequence). This CDR3 comprises 15 residues. The CDR3 reads CASSPATGAGNTIYF. The CDR3 coding sequence is TGTGCCAGCAGCCCCGCGACAGGGGCTGGAAACACCATATATTTT.

The table lists this clone with many counts. Within the sample, other DNA sequences also encode this same CDR3. The rearrangement links TRBV7-2 to TRBJ2-5; the D is unclear. From germline, CDR1 is SGHTA and CDR2 FQGNSA. This CDR3 contains 11 residues. Deletions cut 2 bases from V and 2 bases from J, with 0 bases between. The CDR3 sequence: CASSLQETQYF. DNA for the CDR3: TGTGCCAGCAGCTTACAAGAGACCCAGTACTTC.

The J gene is TRBJ2-7, the V gene TRBV4-3; D unresolved. The length of the CDR3 is 13 residues. The germline V and J ends were trimmed by 3 bases and 7 bases, with 13 bases remaining between them. Germline values: CDR1 LGHNA, CDR2 YSLEER. The CDR3 DNA sequence: TGCGCCAGCAGCCAGGCGGACCGCCGGGAGCAGTACTTC. Protein sequence: CASSQADRREQYF.